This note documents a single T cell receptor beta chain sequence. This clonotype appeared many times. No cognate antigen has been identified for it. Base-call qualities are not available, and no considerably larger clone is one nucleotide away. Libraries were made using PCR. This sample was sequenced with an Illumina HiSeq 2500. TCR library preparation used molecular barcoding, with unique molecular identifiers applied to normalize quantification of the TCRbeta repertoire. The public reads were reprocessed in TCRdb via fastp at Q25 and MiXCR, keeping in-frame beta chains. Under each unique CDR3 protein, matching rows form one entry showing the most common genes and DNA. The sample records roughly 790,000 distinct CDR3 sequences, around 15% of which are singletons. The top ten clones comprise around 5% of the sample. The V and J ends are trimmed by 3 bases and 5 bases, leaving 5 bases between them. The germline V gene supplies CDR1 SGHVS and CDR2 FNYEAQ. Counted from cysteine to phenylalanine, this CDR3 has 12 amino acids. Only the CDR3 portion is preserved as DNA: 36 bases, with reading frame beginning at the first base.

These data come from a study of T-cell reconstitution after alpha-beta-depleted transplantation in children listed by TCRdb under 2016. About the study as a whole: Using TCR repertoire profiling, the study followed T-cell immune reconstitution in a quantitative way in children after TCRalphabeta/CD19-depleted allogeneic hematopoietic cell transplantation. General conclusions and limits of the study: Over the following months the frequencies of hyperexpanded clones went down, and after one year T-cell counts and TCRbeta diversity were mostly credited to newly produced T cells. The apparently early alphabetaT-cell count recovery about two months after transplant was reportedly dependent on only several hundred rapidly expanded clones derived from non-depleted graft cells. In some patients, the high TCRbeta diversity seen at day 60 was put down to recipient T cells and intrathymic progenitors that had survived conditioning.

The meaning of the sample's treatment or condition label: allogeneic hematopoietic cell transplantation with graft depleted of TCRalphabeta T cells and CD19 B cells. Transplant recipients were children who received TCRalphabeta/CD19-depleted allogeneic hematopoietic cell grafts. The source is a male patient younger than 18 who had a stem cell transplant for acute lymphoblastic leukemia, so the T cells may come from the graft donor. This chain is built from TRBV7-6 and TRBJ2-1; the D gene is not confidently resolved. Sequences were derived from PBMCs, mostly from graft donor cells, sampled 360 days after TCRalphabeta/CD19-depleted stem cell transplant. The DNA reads TGTGCCAGCAGCTTTCGGAACAATGAGCAGTTCTTC. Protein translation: CASSFRNNEQFF. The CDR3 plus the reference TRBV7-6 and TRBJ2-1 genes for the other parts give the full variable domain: GAGVSQSPRYKVTKRGQDVALRCDPISGHVSLYWYRQALGQGPEFLTYFNYEAQQDKSGLPNDRFSAERPEGSISTLTIQRTEQRDSAMYRCASSFRNNEQFFGPGTRLTVL.